Below, 15 T cell receptor beta chains from the same sample are listed, as sequenced in a study of blood T cell repertoires in COVID-19 (dated by TCRdb to about 2020). Library method: the immunoSEQ multiplex PCR assay. This is the immuneACCESS table as TCRdb keeps it, with only in-frame sequences that have V and J called. A part of the clones is gone; compared with another copy, unresolved V genes explain less than half, and the rest is unexplained. Present in this sample are a few hundred thousand clones, over 75% of which were seen just once. The ten largest make up 0.87% of the sample. Sequencing was carried out using peripheral blood. These receptors came from a human donor with COVID-19, enrolled during active disease. The donor label of this sample is uncertain.

Here the CDR3 reads CAWGDDREAFF. The CDR3 DNA reads TGTGCCTGGGGGGACGACAGAGAAGCTTTCTTT. This chain links TRBV30 with TRBJ1-1; possibly TRBD1 for D (5 bases). This CDR3 has 11 amino acids. Per germline, CDR1 GTSNPN and CDR2 SVGIG (reference sequence). V lost 5 bases, J lost 8 bases, and 12 bases lay in between. Supplemented by reference TRBV30 and TRBJ1-1, the full variable domain reads SQTIHQWPATLVQPVGSPLSLECTVEGTSNPNLYWYRQAAGRGLQLLFYSVGIGQISSEVPQNLSASRPQDRQFILSSKKLLLSDSGFYLCAWGDDREAFFGQGTRLTVV.

V and J are TRBV28 and TRBJ2-1; D possibly corresponds to TRBD2 (5 bases). CDR3 length equals 15 residues. Trimming shortened V by 8 bases and J by 0 bases, and 14 bases separated the two germline ends. Germline CDR1 is MDHEN and CDR2 is SYDVKM. DNA of the CDR3: TGTGCCAGCCTAACACAGCGGAGCTCCTACAATGAGCAGTTCTTC. As protein: CASLTQRSSYNEQFF.

The genes are TRBV3-1 (or the pseudogene TRBV3-2) and TRBJ2-7; unclear D gene. V lost 1 base, J lost 3 bases, and 4 bases lay in between. This CDR3 has 12 amino acids. Germline V gene lookup returns CDR1 LGHDT and CDR2 YNNKEL (reference sequence). The CDR3 DNA reads TGTGCCAGCAGCCAAGCAGTCTACGAGCAGTACTTC. Protein product: CASSQAVYEQYF.

The rearrangement uses TRBV4-2 and TRBJ1-2; 11 bases line up with TRBD1. CDR3 length: 17 amino acids. The trim removed 0 bases at V and 4 bases at J, leaving 7 bases unmatched. Germline-derived CDR1 and CDR2 are LGHNA and YNFKEQ. CDR3 protein: CASSQDWRTGGGYGYTF. The CDR3 region has the DNA TGTGCCAGCAGCCAAGATTGGAGGACAGGGGGCGGCTATGGCTACACCTTC.

The CDR3 DNA reads TGTGCCGTAGGAATAGCGGGAGTACAGGCCTACGAGCAGTACTTC. Encoded protein: CAVGIAGVQAYEQYF. The chain uses TRBV21-1 and TRBJ2-7; no DNA check was done on the table's D call, TRBD2. TRBV21-1 is a pseudogene segment. The CDR3 length is 15 residues.

This CDR3 reads CASSVAESDTQYF. For the CDR3, the DNA is TGTGCCAGCAGCGTAGCAGAATCAGATACGCAGTATTTT. The V and J genes are TRBV9 and TRBJ2-3, with no clear D. Germline V lookup: CDR1 SGDLS, CDR2 YYNGEE. Between the trimmed V and J ends, which lost 0 bases and 4 bases, there was a span of 6 bases. This CDR3 has 13 residues.

V usage is TRBV11-2 and J usage is TRBJ1-3, with D tentatively TRBD1 (5 bases). With 5 bases removed from V and 8 bases from J, the gap between germline ends came to 19 bases. The germline V gene encodes CDR1 SGHAT and CDR2 FQNNGV. The CDR3 length is 15 residues. CDR3 in amino acids: CASSPGDGREDTIYF. Here the CDR3 DNA reads TGTGCCAGCAGCCCGGGGGACGGAAGGGAAGACACCATATATTTT.

This chain joins TRBV5-1 and TRBJ2-7; 10 nucleotides align to TRBD1. The junction had 10 bases not matched to a gene; V was cut back by 4 bases and J by 3 bases. The V gene's germline CDR1 is SGHRS and CDR2 YFSETQ. There are 16 residues in the CDR3. CDR3 sequence reads: CASSTGGQGGLYEQYF. CDR3 sequence (DNA): TGCGCCAGCAGCACTGGCGGACAGGGGGGTCTCTACGAGCAGTACTTC.

This clone was detected only a few times. The chain combines TRBV7-2 with TRBJ2-7, with a possible D match to TRBD2 (5 bases). From germline, CDR1 is SGHTA and CDR2 FQGNSA. This CDR3 is 15 amino acids long. Trimming stripped 2 bases from V and 0 bases from J, with 11 bases between. CDR3 loop: CASSLSPGNSYEQYF. In DNA form, the CDR3 reads TGTGCCAGCAGCTTATCCCCCGGGAACTCCTACGAGCAGTACTTC.

This chain links TRBV19 with TRBJ1-1, with TRBD1 identical over 7 bases. In germline, CDR1 is LNHDA, CDR2 SQIVND (reference sequence). J lost 3 bases, V lost 7 bases, and 8 bases had no gene match. The CDR3 sequence is 14 residues long. For the CDR3, the DNA is TGTGCCAGTAACTACCGGGACAGACACACTGAAGCTTTCTTT. This gives the protein CASNYRDRHTEAFF.

V and J are TRBV30 and TRBJ1-1; 8 bases are shared with TRBD1. The CDR3 runs to 13 residues. The V and J ends lost 4 bases and 3 bases, in that order; junction bases with no gene match: 4. Germline CDR1 GTSNPN, CDR2 SVGIG (reference sequence). The CDR3 nucleotides are TGTGCCTGGATCCAGGGGGCAGACACTGAAGCTTTCTTT. This gives the protein CAWIQGADTEAFF.

The chain is built from TRBV7-2 and TRBJ1-5; no reliable D call. This CDR3 is built from 14 residues. The germline CDR1 and CDR2 sequences are SGHTA and FQGNSA. V was cut by 6 bases and J by 3 bases, with 12 bases left in between. CDR3 coding DNA: TGTGCCAGCAGTTCTTCAGGTAACAATCAGCCCCAGCATTTT. Encoded protein: CASSSSGNNQPQHF.

The chain recombines TRBV19 with TRBJ2-3; TRBD1 is a possible D gene (6 bases). V was pared by 7 bases and J by 2 bases, with 13 bases between. Germline assignment: CDR1 LNHDA and CDR2 SQIVND (reference sequence). The CDR3 has 14 amino acids. This CDR3 reads CASNRDTNTDTQYF. For the CDR3, the DNA is TGTGCCAGTAACCGGGACACCAACACAGATACGCAGTATTTT.

The V and J genes are TRBV3-1 (or the pseudogene TRBV3-2) and TRBJ2-7; possible D gene TRBD1, 5 bases. V shed 1 base and J shed 3 bases, with 10 bases lying between them. The CDR3 covers 14 residues. Germline V gives CDR1 LGHDT, CDR2 YNNKEL (reference sequence). The chain's CDR3 is CASSQGQGVYEQYF. The DNA of the CDR3 is TGTGCCAGCAGCCAAGGGCAGGGTGTCTACGAGCAGTACTTC.

The rearrangement joins TRBV10-2 to TRBJ1-1; no firm D call. This CDR3 is 13 amino acids long. Looked up from germline, CDR1 is WSHSY and CDR2 is SAAADI. The germline V and J ends were trimmed by 5 bases and 3 bases, with 10 bases remaining between them. CDR3 sequence: CASSIGRDTEAFF. CDR3 nucleotide sequence: TGCGCCAGCAGTATAGGGAGAGACACTGAAGCTTTCTTT.